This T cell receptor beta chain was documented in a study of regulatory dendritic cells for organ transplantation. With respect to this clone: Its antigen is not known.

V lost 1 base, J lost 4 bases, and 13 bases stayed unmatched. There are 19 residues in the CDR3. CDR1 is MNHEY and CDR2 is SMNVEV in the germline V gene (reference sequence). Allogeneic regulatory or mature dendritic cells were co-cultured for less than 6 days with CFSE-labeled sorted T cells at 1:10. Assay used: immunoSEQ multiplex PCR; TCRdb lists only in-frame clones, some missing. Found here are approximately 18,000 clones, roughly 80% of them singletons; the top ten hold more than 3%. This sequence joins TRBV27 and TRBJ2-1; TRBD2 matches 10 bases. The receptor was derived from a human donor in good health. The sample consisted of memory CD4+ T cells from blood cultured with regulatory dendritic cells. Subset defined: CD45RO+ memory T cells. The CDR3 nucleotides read TGTGCCAGCAGTTTATGGGCCGCTTCTAGCGGGGGAAGGTACAATGAGCAGTTCTTC. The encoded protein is CASSLWAASSGGRYNEQFF.